Listed here is a single T cell receptor beta chain. Its antigen is unknown. As to time point: persistent/refractory GD, antithyroid drugs over 5 years with positive TRAb. The TCR library used RNA extracted from PBMCs. This entry belongs to a study of regulatory T cells in long-lasting Graves disease. Study-wide results and caveats: Newly diagnosed patients had higher TCR diversity than persistent Graves' patients did. Thyroid tissue was not studied; only peripheral blood was.

After removal of 3 bases from V and 2 bases from J, the junction contained 3 bases not matched to a gene. CDR1 is SGHTA and CDR2 is FQGNSA in the germline V gene. The CDR3 spans 15 residues. TCR beta libraries were built with iRepertoire HTBI primers and Arm-PCR of CDR3 regions. TCRdb re-analysed the multiplex PCR reads in MiXCR, keeping a single row per CDR3 protein. This table has 400,000 to 600,000 distinct CDR3 sequences, about 22% appearing once. This chain uses TRBV7-2 with TRBJ2-7; TRBD2 matches at 11 bases. This receptor was identified in a female donor with Graves disease. The specimen was peripheral blood mononuclear cells (PBMCs), collected when the disease was refractory, from a patient treated with antithyroid drugs. In DNA form, the CDR3 reads TGTGCCAGCAGCTTTACTAGCGGGGGTCCCTACGAGCAGTACTTC. Translation gives CASSFTSGGPYEQYF.